The 3 T cell receptor beta chains below all came from one sample that was sequenced in a study of blood T cell repertoires in COVID-19. The data were produced by immunoSEQ multiplex PCR, yet TCRdb's version contains in-frame clones alone and is incomplete. The data show over 150,000 clones, roughly 88% seen once. Sequencing was carried out using peripheral blood. Source of these receptors: a man aged 60 to 69 with COVID-19, enrolled during active disease.

The chain employs TRBV28 and TRBJ1-1, with D possibly being TRBD1 (5 bases). V lost 6 bases to trimming and J lost 1 base, with 15 bases between them. Germline CDR1 is MDHEN and CDR2 is SYDVKM. The CDR3 runs 15 residues. The CDR3 here is CASRPTRARNTEAFF. The CDR3 DNA is TGTGCCAGCAGACCTACCAGGGCCCGGAACACTGAAGCTTTCTTT.

The genes are TRBV19 and TRBJ1-1; possible D gene TRBD1, 5 bases. This CDR3 has 14 residues. CDR1 LNHDA and CDR2 SQIVND come from the germline V gene (reference sequence). Between the trimmed V and J ends, which lost 5 bases and 1 base, there was a span of 11 bases. CDR3 nucleotide sequence: TGTGCCAGTAGTTTTCGGGGGAAGAACACTGAAGCTTTCTTT. Translation: CASSFRGKNTEAFF.

CDR3 nucleotides: TGTGCCAGCAGCGAGGGACAGGGTTGTCGGGCTTTCTTT. Translating gives CASSEGQGCRAFF. This chain links TRBV21-1 with TRBJ1-1; the DNA was not compared with TRBD1, the D call given in the table. TRBV21-1 is marked as a pseudogene. CDR3 length: 13 residues.